This T cell receptor (beta chain) appears in the sequencing data of a study of blood T cell repertoires in COVID-19. In the study overall: The United States, Italy and Spain supplied acute and convalescent COVID-19 samples. T cells, B-cell-depleted T cells, or PBMCs provided the cDNA or gDNA that served as material.

In the study's own analysis: Amplification with reference gene primers provided the estimates of nucleated cell counts. TCRdb keeps only in-frame clones here, not all; method: immunoSEQ multiplex PCR. Clone size and the V and J calls come from that table; the DNA yielded D and trimming. The table includes about 310,000 clones, over 75% detected once. The CDR3 runs 16 residues. The chain uses TRBV12-2 and TRBJ2-1; TRBD2, the D gene given by the table, was not confirmed from the DNA. TRBV12-2 is shown as a pseudogene. This receptor was obtained from a man aged 50 or older with active or convalescent COVID-19. What was sequenced was peripheral blood. The CDR3 loop is CASRLAPGLAYNEQFF. The CDR3 DNA follows: TGTGCAAGTCGCTTAGCCCCGGGACTAGCGTACAATGAGCAGTTCTTC.